This entry features one T cell receptor beta chain sequence. The entry originates in a study of blood T cell repertoires in COVID-19. Study information: PBMCs, B-cell-depleted T cells, or T cells provided the cDNA or gDNA that made up the material.

In the original processing: Nucleated cell number was recorded as an estimate derived from reference gene primer amplification. Assay: immunoSEQ multiplex PCR; the TCRdb copy retains only in-frame clones and omits some. That table is the source of V, J and clone size, and D and trimming were worked out from the DNA. The sample shows roughly 250,000 clones, 80% to 90% of them seen only once. The length of the CDR3 is 12 residues. The V gene's germline CDR1 is SQVTM and CDR2 ANQGSEA. Trimming removed 6 bases from V and 1 base from J; junction bases left unmatched: 2. The receptor's source is a man in his fifties or sixties with acute or convalescent COVID-19. V is TRBV29-1 and J is TRBJ1-2; 7 bases fit TRBD1. Sequenced: peripheral blood. The CDR3 DNA is TGCAGCGTGACAGGGATTAACTATGGCTACACCTTC. It is translated as CSVTGINYGYTF.